These T cell receptor beta chains were read from a single sample in a study of cytomegalovirus exposure and HLA in healthy donors. TCRdb keeps only in-frame clones here, not all; method: immunoSEQ multiplex PCR. The sample has approximately 140,000 clones, 60% to 80% seen once. The sequenced sample was PBMCs. Receptors were obtained from a man aged 35 to 55 in good health and CMV-seronegative. Each CDR3 is given with its conserved first and last residue. The D gene is left open where the match is weak. Clone size is not always given. Where it is, it says once, few, many or a class for expanded clones.

clone_size	v_call	d_call	j_call	cdr3_aa	cdr3_nt
.	TRBV7-9	TRBD2	TRBJ2-5	CASRRGLAGGETQYF	TGTGCCAGCAGACGCGGACTAGCGGGGGGAGAGACCCAGTACTTC
.	TRBV6-5	.	TRBJ2-3	CASSYSSGASSDTQYF	TGTGCCAGCAGTTACTCGAGTGGGGCCTCGTCCGATACGCAGTATTTT
.	TRBV2	TRBD1	TRBJ2-7	CASSVVKDRDQTISYEQYF	TGTGCCAGCAGTGTGGTTAAGGACAGGGATCAAACGATCTCCTACGAGCAGTACTTC
few	TRBV5-5	TRBD1	TRBJ1-6	CASSSSTGGMSPLHF	TGTGCCAGCAGCTCGTCGACAGGGGGGATGTCACCCCTCCACTTT
.	TRBV7-3	TRBD2	TRBJ2-2	CASSLPSGGGGGELFF	TGTGCCAGCAGCTTACCTAGCGGGGGTGGAGGCGGGGAGCTGTTTTTT
few	TRBV5-1	TRBD2	TRBJ2-3	CASSSGLAGGPSTDTQYF	TGCGCCAGCAGCTCTGGACTAGCGGGGGGCCCGAGCACAGATACGCAGTATTTT
.	TRBV4-1	.	TRBJ2-7	CASSQPLTRSLREQYF	TGCGCCAGCAGCCAGCCTTTGACACGAAGTCTCCGTGAGCAGTACTTC
few	TRBV30	.	TRBJ1-1	CAQQPEGNTEAFF	TGTGCCCAGCAACCTGAGGGAAACACTGAAGCTTTCTTT
.	TRBV21-1	.	TRBJ1-3	CASSKGTAGVVPGNTIYF	TGTGCCAGCAGCAAAGGGACAGCTGGAGTGGTTCCTGGAAACACCATATATTTT
.	TRBV7-3	TRBD1	TRBJ1-2	CASSLAGQLGYTF	TGTGCCAGCAGCTTGGCGGGACAGCTTGGCTACACCTTC
.	TRBV28	.	TRBJ2-6	CASKQIGATGANVLTF	TGTGCCAGCAAGCAGATTGGGGCGACAGGGGCCAACGTCCTGACTTTC